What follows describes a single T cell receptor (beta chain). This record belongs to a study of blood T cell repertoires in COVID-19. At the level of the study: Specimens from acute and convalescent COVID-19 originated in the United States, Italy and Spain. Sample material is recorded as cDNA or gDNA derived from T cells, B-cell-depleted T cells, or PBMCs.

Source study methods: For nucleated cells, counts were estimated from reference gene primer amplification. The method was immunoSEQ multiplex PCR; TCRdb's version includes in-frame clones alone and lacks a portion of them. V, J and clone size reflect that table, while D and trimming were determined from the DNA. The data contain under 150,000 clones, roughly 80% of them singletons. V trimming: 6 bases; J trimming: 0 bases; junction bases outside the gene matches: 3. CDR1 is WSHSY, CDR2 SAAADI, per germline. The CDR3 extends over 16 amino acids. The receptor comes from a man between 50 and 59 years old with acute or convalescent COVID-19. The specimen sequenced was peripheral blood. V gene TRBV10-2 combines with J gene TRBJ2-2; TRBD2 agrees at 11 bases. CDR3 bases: TGCGCCAGCAGACTAGCGGGGGACCCGAACACCGGGGAGCTGTTTTTT. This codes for CASRLAGDPNTGELFF.